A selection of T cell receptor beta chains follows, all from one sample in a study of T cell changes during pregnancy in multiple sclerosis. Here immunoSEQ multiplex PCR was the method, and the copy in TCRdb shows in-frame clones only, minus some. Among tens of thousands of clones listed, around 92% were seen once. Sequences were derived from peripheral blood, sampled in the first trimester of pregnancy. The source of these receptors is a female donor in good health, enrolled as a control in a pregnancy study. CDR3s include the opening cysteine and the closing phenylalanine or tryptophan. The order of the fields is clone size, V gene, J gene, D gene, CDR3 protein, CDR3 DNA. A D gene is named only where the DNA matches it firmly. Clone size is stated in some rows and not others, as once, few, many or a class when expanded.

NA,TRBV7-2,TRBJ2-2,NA,CASSPPGRKANTGELFF,TGTGCCAGCAGCCCCCCTGGTCGAAAAGCCAACACCGGGGAGCTGTTTTTT
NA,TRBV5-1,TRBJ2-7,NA,CASSSSRAGSSEQYF,TGCGCCAGCAGCTCCTCCCGGGCAGGGTCGAGCGAGCAGTACTTC
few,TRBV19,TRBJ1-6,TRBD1,CASNRGDRDNSPLHF,TGTGCCAGTAACAGGGGCGACAGGGATAATTCACCCCTCCACTTT
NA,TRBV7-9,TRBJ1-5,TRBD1,CASSSTDRGGNQPQHF,TGTGCCAGCAGCTCGACGGACAGGGGAGGCAATCAGCCCCAGCATTTT
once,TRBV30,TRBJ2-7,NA,CAWSLASYEQYF,TGTGCCTGGAGTTTGGCCTCCTACGAGCAGTACTTC
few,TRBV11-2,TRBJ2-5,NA,CASSGGTGTAQETQYF,TGTGCCAGCAGCGGTGGTACCGGGACTGCCCAAGAGACCCAGTACTTC
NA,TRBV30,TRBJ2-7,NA,CAWSTTGYEQYF,TGTGCCTGGAGTACCACAGGGTACGAGCAGTACTTC
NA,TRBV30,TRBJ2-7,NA,CAWSVTGNLYEQYF,TGTGCCTGGAGTGTCACCGGGAACCTCTACGAGCAGTACTTC
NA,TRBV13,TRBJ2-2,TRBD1,CASSPRTGDPGELFF,TGTGCCAGCAGCCCACGAACAGGGGACCCCGGGGAGCTGTTTTTT
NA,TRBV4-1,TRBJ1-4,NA,CASSQEVGGIGGEKLFF,TGCGCCAGCAGCCAAGAAGTGGGAGGGATCGGTGGCGAAAAACTGTTTTTT
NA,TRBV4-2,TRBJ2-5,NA,CASSQVTRLDEGETQYF,TGTGCCAGCAGCCAAGTAACTAGACTAGACGAAGGAGAGACCCAGTACTTC
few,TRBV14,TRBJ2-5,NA,CASSPQGSQETQYF,TGTGCCAGCAGCCCACAGGGTTCGCAAGAGACCCAGTACTTC
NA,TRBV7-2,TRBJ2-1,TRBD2,CASLKTGGDYNEQFF,TGTGCCTCCCTCAAGACGGGGGGGGATTACAATGAGCAGTTCTTC
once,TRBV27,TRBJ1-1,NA,CASNPGLGVTEAFF,TGTGCCAGCAATCCCGGCCTAGGCGTCACTGAAGCTTTCTTT
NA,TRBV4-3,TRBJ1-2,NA,CASSQDHNRALGGYTF,TGCGCCAGCAGCCAAGATCACAACAGGGCCCTTGGAGGCTACACCTTC